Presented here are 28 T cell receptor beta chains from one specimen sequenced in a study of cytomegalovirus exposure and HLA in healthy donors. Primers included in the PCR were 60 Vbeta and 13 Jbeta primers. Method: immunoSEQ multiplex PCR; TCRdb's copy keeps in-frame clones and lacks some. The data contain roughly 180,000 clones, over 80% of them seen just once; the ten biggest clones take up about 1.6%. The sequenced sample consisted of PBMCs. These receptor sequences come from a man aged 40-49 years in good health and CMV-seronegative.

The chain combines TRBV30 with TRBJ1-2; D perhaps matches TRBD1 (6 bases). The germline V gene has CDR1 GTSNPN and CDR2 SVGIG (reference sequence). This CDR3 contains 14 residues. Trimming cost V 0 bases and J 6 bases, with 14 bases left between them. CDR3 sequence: CAWSVSWQGHGYTF. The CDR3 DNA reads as TGTGCCTGGAGTGTATCCTGGCAGGGGCATGGCTACACCTTC.

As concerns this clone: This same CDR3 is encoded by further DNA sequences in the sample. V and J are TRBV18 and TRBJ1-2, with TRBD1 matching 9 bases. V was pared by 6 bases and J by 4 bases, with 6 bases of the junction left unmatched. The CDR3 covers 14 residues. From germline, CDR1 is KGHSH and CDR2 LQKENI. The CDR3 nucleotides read TGTGCCAGCTCCCCGGGACAGGGAGCCTATGGCTACACCTTC. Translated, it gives CASSPGQGAYGYTF.

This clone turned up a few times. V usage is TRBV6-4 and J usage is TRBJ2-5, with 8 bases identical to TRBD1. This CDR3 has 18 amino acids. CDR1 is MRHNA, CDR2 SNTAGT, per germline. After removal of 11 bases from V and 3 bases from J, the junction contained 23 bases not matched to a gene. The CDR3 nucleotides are TGTGCCCGCCGACAGGGGCGTGGGACGTATTTGGCAGAAGAGACCCAGTACTTC. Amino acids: CARRQGRGTYLAEETQYF.

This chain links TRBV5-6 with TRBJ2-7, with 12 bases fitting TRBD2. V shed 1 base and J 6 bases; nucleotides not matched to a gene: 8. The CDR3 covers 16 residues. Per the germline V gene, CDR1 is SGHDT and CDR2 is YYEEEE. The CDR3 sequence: CASSLMSSGRASEQYF. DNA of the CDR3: TGTGCCAGCAGCTTGATGTCTAGCGGGAGGGCGTCCGAGCAGTACTTC. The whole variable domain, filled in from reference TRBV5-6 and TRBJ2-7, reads DAGVTQSPTHLIKTRGQQVTLRCSPKSGHDTVSWYQQALGQGPQFIFQYYEEEERQRGNFPDRFSGHQFPNYSSELNVNALLLGDSALYLCASSLMSSGRASEQYFGPGTRLTVT.

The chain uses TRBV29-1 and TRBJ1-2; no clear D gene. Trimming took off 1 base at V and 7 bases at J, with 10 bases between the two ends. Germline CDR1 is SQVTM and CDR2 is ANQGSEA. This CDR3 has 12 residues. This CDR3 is CSVEASRGGYTF. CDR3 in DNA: TGCAGCGTTGAAGCATCGCGGGGTGGCTACACCTTC.

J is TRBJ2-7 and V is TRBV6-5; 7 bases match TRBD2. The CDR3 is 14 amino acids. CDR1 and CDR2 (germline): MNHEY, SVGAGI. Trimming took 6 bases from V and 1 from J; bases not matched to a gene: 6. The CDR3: CASRSLGGSYEQYF. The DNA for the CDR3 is TGTGCCAGCAGATCCCTCGGGGGGTCCTACGAGCAGTACTTC.

CDR3 DNA: TGCGCCAGCAGCTTGGAAGGACAGAATTCACCCCTCCACTTT. This codes for CASSLEGQNSPLHF. V is TRBV5-1 and J is TRBJ1-6; possibly TRBD1 for D (6 bases). The V end lost 0 bases, the J end lost 7 bases, and 8 bases lay between the germline ends. The CDR3 is 14 amino acids. CDR1 and CDR2 from the germline V gene are SGHRS and YFSETQ.

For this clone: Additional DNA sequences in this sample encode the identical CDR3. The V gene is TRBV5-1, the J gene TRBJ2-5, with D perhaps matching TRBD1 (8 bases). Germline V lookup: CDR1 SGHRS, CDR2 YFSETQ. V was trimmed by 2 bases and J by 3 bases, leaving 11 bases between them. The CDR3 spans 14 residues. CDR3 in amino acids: CASSLTGGEETQYF. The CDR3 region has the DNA TGCGCCAGCAGCTTAACAGGGGGGGAAGAGACCCAGTACTTC.

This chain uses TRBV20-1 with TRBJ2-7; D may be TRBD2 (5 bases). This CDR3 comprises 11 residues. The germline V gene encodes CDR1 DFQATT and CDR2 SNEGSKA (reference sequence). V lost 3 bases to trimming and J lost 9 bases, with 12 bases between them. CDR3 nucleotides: TGCAGTGCTAGTGAGGGTGAGGTGCAGTACTTC. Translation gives CSASEGEVQYF.

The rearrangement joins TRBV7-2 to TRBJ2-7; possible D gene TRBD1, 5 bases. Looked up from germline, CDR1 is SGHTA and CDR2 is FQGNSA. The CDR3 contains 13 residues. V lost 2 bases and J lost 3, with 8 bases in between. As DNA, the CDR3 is TGTGCCAGCAGCTTAAGGGGAAGCTACGAGCAGTACTTC. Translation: CASSLRGSYEQYF. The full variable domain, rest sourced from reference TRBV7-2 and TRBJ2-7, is GAGVSQSPSNKVTEKGKDVELRCDPISGHTALYWYRQSLGQGLEFLIYFQGNSAPDKSGLPSDRFSAERTGGSVSTLTIQRTQQEDSAVYLCASSLRGSYEQYFGPGTRLTVT.

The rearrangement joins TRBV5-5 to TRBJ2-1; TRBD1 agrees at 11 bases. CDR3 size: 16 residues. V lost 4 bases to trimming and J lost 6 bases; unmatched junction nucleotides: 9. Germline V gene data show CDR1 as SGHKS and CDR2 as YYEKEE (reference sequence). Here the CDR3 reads CASSPSGTGGLNEQFF. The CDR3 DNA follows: TGTGCCAGCAGCCCCTCCGGGACAGGGGGACTCAATGAGCAGTTCTTC.

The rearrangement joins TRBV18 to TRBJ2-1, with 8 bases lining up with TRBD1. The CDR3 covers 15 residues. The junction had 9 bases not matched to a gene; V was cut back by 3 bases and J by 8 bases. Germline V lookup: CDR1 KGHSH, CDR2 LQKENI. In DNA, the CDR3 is TGTGCCAGCTCACCCGGGACAGGATCAGAGGATGAGCAGTTCTTC. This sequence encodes CASSPGTGSEDEQFF.

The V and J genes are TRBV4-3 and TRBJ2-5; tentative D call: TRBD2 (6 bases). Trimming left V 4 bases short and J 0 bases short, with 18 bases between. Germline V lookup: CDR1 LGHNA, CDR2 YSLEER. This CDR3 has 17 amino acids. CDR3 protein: CASSRGRGGAYQETQYF. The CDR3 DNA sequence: TGCGCCAGCAGCCGCGGAAGGGGCGGGGCGTACCAAGAGACCCAGTACTTC.

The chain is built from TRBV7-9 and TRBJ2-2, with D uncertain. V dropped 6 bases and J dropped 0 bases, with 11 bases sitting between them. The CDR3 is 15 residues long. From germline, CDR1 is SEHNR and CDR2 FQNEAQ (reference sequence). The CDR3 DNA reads TGTGCCAGCAGGAGTGTAGAAACGAACACCGGGGAGCTGTTTTTT. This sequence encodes CASRSVETNTGELFF.

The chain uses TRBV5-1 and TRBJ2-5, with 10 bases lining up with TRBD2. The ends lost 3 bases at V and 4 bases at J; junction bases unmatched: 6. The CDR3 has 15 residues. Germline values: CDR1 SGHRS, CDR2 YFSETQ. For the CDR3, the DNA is TGCGCCAGCAGCTGGAGCGGGGGGGCCGGAGAGACCCAGTACTTC. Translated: CASSWSGGAGETQYF.

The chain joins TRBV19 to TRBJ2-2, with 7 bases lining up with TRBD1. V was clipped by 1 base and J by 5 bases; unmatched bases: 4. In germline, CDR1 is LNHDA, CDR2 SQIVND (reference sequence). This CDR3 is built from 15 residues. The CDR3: CASSIGTGETGELFF. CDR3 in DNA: TGTGCCAGTAGTATAGGGACAGGAGAGACCGGGGAGCTGTTTTTT.

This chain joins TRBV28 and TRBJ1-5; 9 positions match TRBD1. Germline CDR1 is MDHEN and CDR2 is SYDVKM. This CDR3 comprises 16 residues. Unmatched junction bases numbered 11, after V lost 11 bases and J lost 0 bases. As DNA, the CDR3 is TGTGCCTGCAACCGGGACAGGGATTATAGCAATCAGCCCCAGCATTTT. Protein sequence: CACNRDRDYSNQPQHF.

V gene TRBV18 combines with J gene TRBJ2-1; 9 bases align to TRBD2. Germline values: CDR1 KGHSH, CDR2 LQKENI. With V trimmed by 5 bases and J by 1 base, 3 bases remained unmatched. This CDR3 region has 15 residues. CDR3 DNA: TGTGCCAGCTCATCCCTAGCGGGGTCCTACAATGAGCAGTTCTTC. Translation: CASSSLAGSYNEQFF.

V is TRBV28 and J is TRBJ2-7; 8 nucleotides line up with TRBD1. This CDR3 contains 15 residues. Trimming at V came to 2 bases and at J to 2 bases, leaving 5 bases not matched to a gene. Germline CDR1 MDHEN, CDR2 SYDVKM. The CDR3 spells CASSLGGQGTYEQYF. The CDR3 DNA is TGTGCCAGCAGTTTAGGTGGACAGGGTACCTACGAGCAGTACTTC.

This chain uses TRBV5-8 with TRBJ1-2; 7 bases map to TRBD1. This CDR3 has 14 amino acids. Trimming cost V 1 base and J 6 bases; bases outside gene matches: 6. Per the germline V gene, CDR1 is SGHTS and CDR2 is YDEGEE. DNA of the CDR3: TGTGCCAGCAGCTTGACGTCGACAGGGCATGGCTACACCTTC. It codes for CASSLTSTGHGYTF.

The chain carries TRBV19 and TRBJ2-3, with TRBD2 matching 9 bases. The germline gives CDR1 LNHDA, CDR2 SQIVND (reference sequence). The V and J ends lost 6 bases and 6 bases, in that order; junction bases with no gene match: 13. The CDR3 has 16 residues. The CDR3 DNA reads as TGTGCCAGTAGCCGACTAGCGGTCGGCACGGCGGATACGCAGTATTTT. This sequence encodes CASSRLAVGTADTQYF.

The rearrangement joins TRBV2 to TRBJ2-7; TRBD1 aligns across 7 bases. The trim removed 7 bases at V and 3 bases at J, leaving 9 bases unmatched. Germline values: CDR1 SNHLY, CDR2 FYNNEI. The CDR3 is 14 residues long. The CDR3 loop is CASKGTVIGYEQYF. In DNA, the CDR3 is TGTGCCAGCAAGGGGACAGTGATCGGCTACGAGCAGTACTTC.

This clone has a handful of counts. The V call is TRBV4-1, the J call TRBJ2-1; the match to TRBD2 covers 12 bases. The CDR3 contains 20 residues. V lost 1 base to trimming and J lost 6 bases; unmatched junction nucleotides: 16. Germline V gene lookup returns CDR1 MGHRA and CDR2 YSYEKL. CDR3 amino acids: CASSQVPGLAGPRRSNEQFF. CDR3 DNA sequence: TGCGCCAGCAGCCAAGTCCCCGGACTAGCGGGGCCCCGAAGGTCCAATGAGCAGTTCTTC.

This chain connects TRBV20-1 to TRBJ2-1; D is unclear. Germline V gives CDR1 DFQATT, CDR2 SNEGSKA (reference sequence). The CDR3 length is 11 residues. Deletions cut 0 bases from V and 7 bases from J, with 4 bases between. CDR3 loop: CSARDFNEQFF. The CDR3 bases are TGCAGTGCTAGAGACTTTAATGAGCAGTTCTTC.

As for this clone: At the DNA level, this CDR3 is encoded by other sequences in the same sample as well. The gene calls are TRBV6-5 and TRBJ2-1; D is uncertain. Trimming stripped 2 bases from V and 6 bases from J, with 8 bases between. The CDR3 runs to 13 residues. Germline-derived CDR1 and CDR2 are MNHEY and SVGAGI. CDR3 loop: CASSYSSRNEQFF. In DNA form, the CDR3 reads TGTGCCAGCAGTTACAGTAGTCGCAATGAGCAGTTCTTC.

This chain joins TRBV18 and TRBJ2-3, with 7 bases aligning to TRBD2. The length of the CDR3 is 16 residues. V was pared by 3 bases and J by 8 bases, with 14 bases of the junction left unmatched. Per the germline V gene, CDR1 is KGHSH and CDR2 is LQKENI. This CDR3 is CASSPPQSHSGGTQYF. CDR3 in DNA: TGTGCCAGCTCACCCCCCCAGTCACACTCGGGAGGTACGCAGTATTTT. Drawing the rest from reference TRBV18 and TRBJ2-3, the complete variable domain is NAGVMQNPRHLVRRRGQEARLRCSPMKGHSHVYWYRQLPEEGLKFMVYLQKENIIDESGMPKERFSAEFPKEGPSILRIQQVVRGDSAAYFCASSPPQSHSGGTQYFGPGTRLTVL.

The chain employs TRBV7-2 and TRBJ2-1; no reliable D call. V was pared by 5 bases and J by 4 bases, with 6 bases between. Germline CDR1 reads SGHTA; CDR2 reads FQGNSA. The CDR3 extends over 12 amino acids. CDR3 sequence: CASSLGYNEQFF. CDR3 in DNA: TGTGCCAGCAGCCTCGGTTACAATGAGCAGTTCTTC.

The CDR3: CSVGTGDGNEQFF. Written as DNA, the CDR3 is TGCAGCGTTGGGACAGGGGATGGAAATGAGCAGTTCTTC. V is TRBV29-1 and J is TRBJ2-1; 9 bases match TRBD1. The J segment lost 7 bases and the V segment lost 4 bases, leaving 5 bases of the junction unmatched. Germline V gene sequence: CDR1 SQVTM, CDR2 ANQGSEA. This CDR3 comprises 13 residues.